Below, 17 T cell receptor beta chains from the same sample are listed, as sequenced in a study of PD-1 blockade in mismatch repair-deficient tumors. Some clones are missing from TCRdb's copy, which holds only in-frame ones; the method was immunoSEQ multiplex PCR. The sample shows about 110,000 clones, about 80% of them seen only once. The sample consisted of peripheral blood, taken 60 weeks after starting pembrolizumab. These receptor sequences come from an adult with mismatch repair-deficient cancer.

This chain uses TRBV12-5 with TRBJ2-5; a possible D gene is TRBD1 (5 bases). The end of the DNA is better explained by TRBJ2-7, so the J call may be wrong. Germline V CDR1 and CDR2: LGHNT, FRNRAP. The CDR3 is 15 residues long. The CDR3 loop reads CASGLVRAGWYEQYF. As DNA, the CDR3 is TGTGCTAGTGGTTTGGTACGGGCAGGGTGGTACGAGCAGTACTTC.

This rearrangement joins TRBV11-2 to TRBJ1-4; the match to TRBD1 covers 10 bases. Germline values: CDR1 SGHAT, CDR2 FQNNGV. After removal of 3 bases from V and 4 bases from J, the junction contained 14 bases not matched to a gene. This CDR3 region has 19 residues. CDR3: CASSFIGTGAITDNEKLFF. CDR3 nucleotide sequence: TGTGCCAGCAGCTTTATTGGGACAGGGGCAATTACAGATAATGAAAAACTGTTTTTT. Together with reference TRBV11-2 and TRBJ1-4, the CDR3 gives the full variable domain: EAGVAQSPRYKIIEKRQSVAFWCNPISGHATLYWYQQILGQGPKLLIQFQNNGVVDDSQLPKDRFSAERLKGVDSTLKIQPAKLEDSAVYLCASSFIGTGAITDNEKLFFGSGTQLSVL.

The chain joins TRBV2 to TRBJ2-1; D remains unclear. Looked up from germline, CDR1 is SNHLY and CDR2 is FYNNEI. V was trimmed by 1 base and J by 7 bases, leaving 11 bases between them. The CDR3 length is 14 residues. CDR3 region: CASSEGGKRNEQFF. The CDR3 DNA is TGTGCCAGCAGTGAAGGGGGAAAACGGAATGAGCAGTTCTTC.

The chain links TRBV5-4 to TRBJ2-7, with D possibly being TRBD1 (5 bases). CDR3 length equals 13 residues. Trimming took 4 bases from V and 3 from J, leaving 11 bases between them. Germline V lookup: CDR1 SGHNT, CDR2 YYREEE (reference sequence). The chain's CDR3 is CASSPFDSYEQYF. DNA of the CDR3: TGTGCCAGCAGCCCTTTCGACAGCTACGAGCAGTACTTC.

The genes are TRBV7-3 and TRBJ2-2, with D uncertain. The V end was cut by 5 bases, the J end by 5 bases, with 9 bases between. Germline loops: CDR1 SGHTA, CDR2 FQGTGA. The CDR3 has 13 amino acids. CDR3 sequence (DNA): TGTGCCAGCAGCATACCTAGTACCGGGGAGCTGTTTTTT. Its translation is CASSIPSTGELFF.

The rearrangement joins TRBV7-2 to TRBJ2-7; no clear D gene. Trimming left V 1 base short and J 0 bases short, with 7 bases between. The length of the CDR3 is 14 residues. The germline CDR1 and CDR2 sequences are SGHTA and FQGNSA. In nucleotides, the CDR3 is TGTGCCAGCAGCTTAGGTAGAGACTCCTACGAGCAGTACTTC. The encoded protein is CASSLGRDSYEQYF.

The chain uses TRBV7-9 and TRBJ2-5; 9 bases match TRBD2. With 5 bases clipped from V and 1 base from J, the junction kept 8 bases outside the gene matches. Germline V gene data show CDR1 as SEHNR and CDR2 as FQNEAQ (reference sequence). The CDR3 sequence is 16 residues long. The CDR3 reads CASSVGSSGIQETQYF. Here the CDR3 DNA reads TGTGCCAGCAGCGTAGGCTCTAGCGGGATCCAAGAGACCCAGTACTTC.

CDR3 bases: TGTGCCAGCAGCTTAGGTCTCAATGAGCAGTTCTTC. It specifies CASSLGLNEQFF. The V and J genes are TRBV7-9 and TRBJ2-1; D uncertain. Germline V CDR1 and CDR2: SEHNR, FQNEAQ (reference sequence). The germline V and J ends were trimmed by 1 base and 6 bases, with 4 bases remaining between them. This CDR3 comprises 12 residues.

V gene TRBV7-8 combines with J gene TRBJ2-5; weak D call: TRBD1 (6 bases). The CDR3 is 13 amino acids. V was pared by 5 bases and J by 7 bases, with 14 bases between. The germline V gene has CDR1 SGHVS and CDR2 FQNEAQ. CDR3 in amino acids: CASSQDRSRTQYF. CDR3 nucleotide sequence: TGTGCCAGCAGCCAAGACAGGTCGCGGACCCAGTACTTC.

The chain couples TRBV28 to TRBJ2-7; D is unclear. CDR1 and CDR2 (germline): MDHEN, SYDVKM. This CDR3 has 12 amino acids. Trimming took off 1 base at V and 6 bases at J, with 7 bases between the two ends. The CDR3 reads CASSLLSVEQYF. For the CDR3, the DNA is TGTGCCAGCAGTTTATTATCGGTCGAGCAGTACTTC.

The CDR3: CSVVGLAGGEQFF. Written as DNA, the CDR3 is TGCAGCGTTGTGGGACTAGCGGGAGGTGAGCAGTTCTTC. The chain couples TRBV29-1 to TRBJ2-1, with 15 bases lining up with TRBD2. Germline V gives CDR1 SQVTM, CDR2 ANQGSEA. V lost 4 bases, J lost 9 bases, and 1 base stayed unmatched. This CDR3 has 13 amino acids.

V and J are TRBV9 and TRBJ1-2; TRBD1 might be the D (5 bases). Germline V lookup: CDR1 SGDLS, CDR2 YYNGEE. The CDR3 is made up of 17 amino acids. Trimming cost V 0 bases and J 0 bases, with 15 bases left between them. CDR3 in DNA: TGTGCCAGCAGCGTAGACCCGGGGCAGACGGCTAACTATGGCTACACCTTC. This sequence encodes CASSVDPGQTANYGYTF.

V usage is TRBV18 and J usage is TRBJ2-7; 10 bases match TRBD1. The V and J ends lost 6 bases and 6 bases, in that order; junction bases with no gene match: 5. Germline CDR1 is KGHSH and CDR2 is LQKENI. The CDR3 consists of 13 residues. CDR3 coding DNA: TGTGCCAGCTCGCCCGGACAGGGGGTCGAGCAGTACTTC. It yields the protein CASSPGQGVEQYF.

The V and J genes are TRBV7-9 and TRBJ2-3; tentative D call: TRBD1 (7 bases). The CDR3 extends over 15 amino acids. V shed 5 bases and J shed 5 bases, with 17 bases lying between them. CDR1 is SEHNR, CDR2 FQNEAQ, per germline (reference sequence). Written as DNA, the CDR3 is TGTGCCAGCAGCCCCCTCGGACAGGAGGGAGATACGCAGTATTTT. Amino acids: CASSPLGQEGDTQYF.

The gene calls are TRBV30 and TRBJ2-7; 8 nucleotides match TRBD2. The germline V gene encodes CDR1 GTSNPN and CDR2 SVGIG (reference sequence). The junction had 10 bases not matched to a gene; V was cut back by 6 bases and J by 0 bases. The CDR3 extends over 15 amino acids. This CDR3 is CACWDGGRSSYEQYF. The CDR3 DNA sequence: TGTGCCTGCTGGGACGGCGGGAGGAGCTCCTACGAGCAGTACTTC.

The CDR3 protein is CASRKQGDYGYTF. The CDR3 DNA is TGTGCCAGTAGAAAACAGGGGGACTATGGCTACACCTTC. The rearrangement links TRBV19 to TRBJ1-2; 8 bases align to TRBD1. After removal of 6 bases from V and 3 bases from J, the junction contained 3 bases not matched to a gene. Germline loops: CDR1 LNHDA, CDR2 SQIVND (reference sequence). This CDR3 has 13 residues.

The chain has TRBV29-1 and TRBJ2-1, with 12 bases lining up with TRBD2. With V trimmed by 4 bases and J by 13 bases, 11 bases remained unmatched. From germline, CDR1 is SQVTM and CDR2 ANQGSEA. CDR3 length equals 14 residues. Here the CDR3 reads CSVVLTSGGTGQFF. Here the CDR3 DNA reads TGCAGCGTTGTTTTAACTAGCGGGGGGACGGGACAGTTCTTC.